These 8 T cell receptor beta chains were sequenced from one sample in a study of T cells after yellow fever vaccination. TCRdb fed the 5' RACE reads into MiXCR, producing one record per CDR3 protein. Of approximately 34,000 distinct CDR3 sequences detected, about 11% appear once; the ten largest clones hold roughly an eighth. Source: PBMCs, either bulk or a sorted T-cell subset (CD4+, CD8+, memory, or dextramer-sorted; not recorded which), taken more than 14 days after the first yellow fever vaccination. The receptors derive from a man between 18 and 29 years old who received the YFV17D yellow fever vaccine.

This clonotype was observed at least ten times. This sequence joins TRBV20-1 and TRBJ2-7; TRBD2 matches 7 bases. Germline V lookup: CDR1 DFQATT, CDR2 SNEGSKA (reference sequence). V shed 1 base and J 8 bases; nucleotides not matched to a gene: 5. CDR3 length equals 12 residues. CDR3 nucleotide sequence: TGCAGTGCTAGAGTTCTGGGGGGGAAGCAGTACTTC. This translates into CSARVLGGKQYF.

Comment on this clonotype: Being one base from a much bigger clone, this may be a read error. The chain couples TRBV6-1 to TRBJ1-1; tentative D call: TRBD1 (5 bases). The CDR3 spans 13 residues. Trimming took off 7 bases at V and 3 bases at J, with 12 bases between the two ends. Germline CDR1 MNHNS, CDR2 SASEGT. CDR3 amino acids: CASIGAVDTEAFF. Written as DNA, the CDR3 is TGTGCCAGCATCGGGGCCGTGGACACTGAAGCTTTCTTT.

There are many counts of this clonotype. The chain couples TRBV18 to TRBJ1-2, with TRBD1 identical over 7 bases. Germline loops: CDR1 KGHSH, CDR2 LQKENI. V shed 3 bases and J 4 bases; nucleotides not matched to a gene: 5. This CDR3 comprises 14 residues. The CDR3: CASSPEGAGYGYTF. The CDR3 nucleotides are TGTGCCAGCTCACCGGAGGGGGCAGGCTATGGCTACACCTTC.

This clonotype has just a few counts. CDR3: CASSWVANTEAFF. The CDR3, as DNA: TGTGCCAGTAGTTGGGTGGCGAACACTGAAGCTTTCTTT. The chain carries TRBV19 and TRBJ1-1; D is ambiguous. This CDR3 contains 13 residues. Trimming shortened V by 5 bases and J by 1 base, and 8 bases separated the two germline ends. Germline CDR1 is LNHDA and CDR2 is SQIVND (reference sequence).

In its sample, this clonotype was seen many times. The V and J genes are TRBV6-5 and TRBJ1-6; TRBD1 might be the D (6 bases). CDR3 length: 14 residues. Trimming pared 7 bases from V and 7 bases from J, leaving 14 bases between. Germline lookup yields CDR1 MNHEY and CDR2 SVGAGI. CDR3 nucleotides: TGTGCCAGCAACGTGCAGGGGAGAAATTCACCCCTCCACTTT. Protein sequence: CASNVQGRNSPLHF.

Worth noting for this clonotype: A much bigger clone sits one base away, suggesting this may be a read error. CDR3: CTSSPSGVSTDTQYF. CDR3 nucleotide sequence: TGTACCAGCAGCCCTAGCGGGGTGAGCACAGATACGCAGTATTTT. V and J are TRBV12-3 or TRBV12-4 and TRBJ2-3; 9 bases line up with TRBD2. The CDR3 sequence is 15 residues long.

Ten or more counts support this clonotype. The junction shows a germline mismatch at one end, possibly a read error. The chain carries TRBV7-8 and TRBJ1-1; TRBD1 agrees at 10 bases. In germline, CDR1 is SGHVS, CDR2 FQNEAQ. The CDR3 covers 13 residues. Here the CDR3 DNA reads TGCGCCAGCAGGTGGGACAGGGGCACTGAAGCTTTCTTT. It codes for CASRWDRGTEAFF. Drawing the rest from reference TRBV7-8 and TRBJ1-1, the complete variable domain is GAGVSQSPRYKVAKRGQDVALRCDPISGHVSLFWYQQALGQGPEFLTYFQNEAQLDKSGLPSDRFFAERPEGSVSTLKIQRTQQEDSAVYLCASRWDRGTEAFFGQGTRLTVV.

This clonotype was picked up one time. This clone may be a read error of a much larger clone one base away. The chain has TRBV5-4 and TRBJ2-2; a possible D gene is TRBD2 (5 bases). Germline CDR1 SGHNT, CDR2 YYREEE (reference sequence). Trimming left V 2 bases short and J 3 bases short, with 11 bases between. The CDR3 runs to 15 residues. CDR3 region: CASSFGVADTGELFF. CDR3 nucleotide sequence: TGTGCCAGCAGCTTCGGGGTGGCGGACACCGGGGAGCTGTTTTTT.